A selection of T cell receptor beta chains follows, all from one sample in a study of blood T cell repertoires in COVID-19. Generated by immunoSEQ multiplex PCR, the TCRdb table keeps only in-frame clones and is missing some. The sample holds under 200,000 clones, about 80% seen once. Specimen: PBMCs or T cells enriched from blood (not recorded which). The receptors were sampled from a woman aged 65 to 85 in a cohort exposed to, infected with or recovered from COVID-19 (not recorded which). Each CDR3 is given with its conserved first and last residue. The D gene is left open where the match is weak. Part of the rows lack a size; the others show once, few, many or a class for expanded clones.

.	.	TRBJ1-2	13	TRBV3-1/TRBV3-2	TGTGCCAGCAGCTCCGGAGGGTATAGAGGCTACACCTTC	CASSSGGYRGYTF
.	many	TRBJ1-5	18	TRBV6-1	TGTGCCAGCAGTGACAGGGGAAAAAGCGGCTATAGCAATCAGCCCCAGCATTTT	CASSDRGKSGYSNQPQHF
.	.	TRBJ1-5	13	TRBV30	TGTGCCTGGAGTGTAGGGGTCAATCAGCCCCAGCATTTT	CAWSVGVNQPQHF
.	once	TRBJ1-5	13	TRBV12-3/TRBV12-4	TGTGCCAGCAGTCCGGGGGACAATCAGCCCCAGCATTTT	CASSPGDNQPQHF
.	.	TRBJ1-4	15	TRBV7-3	TGTGCCAGCAGCTTAACGGGGGAGGGAAGTGAAAAACTGTTTTTT	CASSLTGEGSEKLFF
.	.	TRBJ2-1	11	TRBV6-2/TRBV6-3	TGTGCCAGCAGTTACTCGAGAGAGCAGTTCTTC	CASSYSREQFF
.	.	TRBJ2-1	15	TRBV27	TGTGCCAGCAGTTTATCCTTATACGGGGTGGATGAGCAGTTCTTC	CASSLSLYGVDEQFF
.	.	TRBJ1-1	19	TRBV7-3	TGTGCCAGCAGCTTAACGGCCCCGAGGGGGGGCGTTAAAGACACTGAAGCTTTCTTT	CASSLTAPRGGVKDTEAFF
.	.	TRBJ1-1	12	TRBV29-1	TGCAGCGCCGATGGGAGAAACACTGAAGCTTTCTTT	CSADGRNTEAFF
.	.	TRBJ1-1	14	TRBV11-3	TGTGCCAGCAGCTCCCCAAACAGGGTTACTGAAGCTTTCTTT	CASSSPNRVTEAFF
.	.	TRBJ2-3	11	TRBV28	TGTGCCAGCAGTATCCTTGATACGCAGTATTTT	CASSILDTQYF